These T cell receptor beta chains were read from a single sample in a study of cytomegalovirus exposure and HLA in healthy donors. Clones were sequenced by immunoSEQ multiplex PCR, and TCRdb holds only the in-frame ones, with some missing. The sample shows 180,000 or so clones, more than 65% of them seen only once. The sample consisted of PBMCs. These TCRs come from a female donor in good health and CMV-seronegative. The CDR3 runs from the conserved cysteine through the conserved F or W.

15,TRBJ2-3,TRBV6-5,CASSLRLAGVLGQYF
16,TRBJ2-5,TRBV14,CASSLPGLRAQETQYF
15,TRBJ1-1,TRBV6-1,CASRVRGAINTEAFF
15,TRBJ2-7,TRBV5-6,CASSADTGNPYEQYF
12,TRBJ1-3,TRBV2,CASAGSGNTIYF
15,TRBJ2-1,TRBV19,CASSIVGTGVNEQFF
14,TRBJ2-2,TRBV4-3,CASSQEGGGGELFF
14,TRBJ2-1,TRBV9,CASSVVGGSNEQFF
14,TRBJ1-4,TRBV7-8,CASRKQGRNEKLFF
15,TRBJ2-3,TRBV7-2,CASSAVLSSTDTQYF
14,TRBJ2-1,TRBV7-9,CASSRGRGVSEQFF
15,TRBJ1-2,TRBV9,CASSVDLDRASGYTF
15,TRBJ2-1,TRBV6-6,CASSYSLAGGNEQFF
14,TRBJ2-7,TRBV21-1,CASSPRDREREQYF
15,TRBJ1-6,TRBV2,CASSEMTGKNSPLHF
16,TRBJ1-3,TRBV5-4,CASSFTAGGFGNTIYF
16,TRBJ2-1,TRBV11-3,CASSLVRDSLINEQFF
15,TRBJ2-1,TRBV2,CASIPTTLSYNEQFF
15,TRBJ2-7,TRBV5-1,CASSLGQGTGREQYF
17,TRBJ1-2,TRBV28,CASSLDGMGVGGNGYTF
15,TRBJ1-4,TRBV7-9,CASSQAGTGNEKLFF
14,TRBJ2-1,TRBV5-1,CASSLDGSYNEQFF
12,TRBJ2-1,TRBV10-2,CASSYGSNEQFF
20,TRBJ1-5,TRBV4-3,CASSQDLGTGVPNSNQPQHF
13,TRBJ1-1,TRBV27,CASSFQGGTEAFF
15,TRBJ2-7,TRBV4-1,CASSQSGVSSYEQYF
15,TRBJ1-5,TRBV6-5,CASSYETGRHQPQHF
13,TRBJ2-1,TRBV2,CASSPSSYNEQFF
15,TRBJ2-2,TRBV7-9,CASSTTSGVTGELFF
14,TRBJ2-5,TRBV2,CASRQDRHQETQYF
14,TRBJ2-2,TRBV7-3,CASSLRGITGELFF
11,TRBJ1-2,TRBV29-1,CSAGQGGGYTF
13,TRBJ2-5,TRBV7-3,CASSRGVEETQYF
15,TRBJ1-1,TRBV28,CASSFGDRMNTEAFF
14,TRBJ2-3,TRBV5-6,CASNPGLFTDTQYF
12,TRBJ1-1,TRBV6-5,CASSWRGLEAFF
14,TRBJ1-2,TRBV6-5,CASSYSNGGGGYTF
14,TRBJ2-7,TRBV9,CASSAPGSLGEQYF
14,TRBJ2-5,TRBV6-6,CASIQEGRQETQYF
14,TRBJ1-2,TRBV7-9,CASSLFTLEGGYTF
16,TRBJ1-1,TRBV4-1,CASSPRYRGMNTEAFF
12,TRBJ2-5,TRBV7-3,CASSLRRETQYF
15,TRBJ2-5,TRBV2,CASSAPEDQRETQYF
14,TRBJ2-7,TRBV4-1,CASSQAGGPYEQYF
15,TRBJ1-5,TRBV10-3,CAISEADRGHQPQHF
16,TRBJ2-3,TRBV2,CASRTPGLAGVDTQYF
16,TRBJ2-3,TRBV27,CASSLSRVLGTDTQYF
13,TRBJ2-7,TRBV29-1,CSVESGDRLKQYF
14,TRBJ2-7,TRBV4-3,CASSQDPLAWEQYF
13,TRBJ2-7,TRBV4-3,CASSRDRGYEQYF
16,TRBJ2-3,TRBV7-9,CASSLGADRVTDTQYF
13,TRBJ1-5,TRBV7-3,CASRLGPNQPQHF
16,TRBJ2-1,TRBV27,CASSLNGRGSYNEQFF
15,-,TRBV10-3,CAISESQGNSYEQYF
15,TRBJ1-2,TRBV7-2,CASSLALRSDYGYTF
13,TRBJ1-1,TRBV30,CAWSWGVNTEAFF
15,TRBJ2-7,TRBV19,CASSLGRGLSYEQYF